The 13 T cell receptor beta chains below all came from one sample that was sequenced in a study of blood T cell repertoires in COVID-19. Using immunoSEQ multiplex PCR, the repertoire was profiled, and TCRdb retains in-frame clones only, with some absent. The sample records about 160,000 clones, approximately 78% being singletons. What was sequenced was peripheral blood. The receptors were gathered from a human donor in a cohort sampled during active COVID-19.

This clone was seen once. The gene calls are TRBV6-5 and TRBJ1-1, with 8 bases identical to TRBD1. This CDR3 has 16 residues. Germline CDR1 is MNHEY and CDR2 is SVGAGI. V lost 2 bases to trimming and J lost 4 bases; unmatched junction nucleotides: 9. Written as DNA, the CDR3 is TGTGCCAGCAGTTACGGGCAGGGGGCTGTAGGCACTGAAGCTTTCTTT. This codes for CASSYGQGAVGTEAFF.

The rearrangement joins TRBV7-2 to TRBJ2-7; 7 bases line up with TRBD2. The trim removed 5 bases at V and 2 bases at J, leaving 6 bases unmatched. Germline-derived CDR1 and CDR2 are SGHTA and FQGNSA. The CDR3 extends over 14 amino acids. The CDR3 spells CASSPGGGAYEQYF. The CDR3 nucleotides are TGTGCCAGCAGCCCAGGTGGGGGGGCCTACGAGCAGTACTTC.

This chain joins TRBV6-2 or TRBV6-3 and TRBJ2-7; D is possibly TRBD1 (6 bases). V was cut by 2 bases and J by 3 bases, with 20 bases left in between. The CDR3 covers 17 residues. From germline, CDR1 is MNHEY and CDR2 SVGEGT. For the CDR3, the DNA is TGTGCCAGCAGTTACGGAGGTCCGGGACACTTACTCTACGAGCAGTACTTC. Translation gives CASSYGGPGHLLYEQYF.

This clone was found once. V gene TRBV27 combines with J gene TRBJ1-1; D is perhaps TRBD1 (6 bases). This CDR3 has 14 amino acids. V shed 3 bases and J shed 0 bases, with 8 bases lying between them. Per the germline V gene, CDR1 is MNHEY and CDR2 is SMNVEV (reference sequence). The CDR3 is CASSLAGVNTEAFF. The CDR3 coding sequence is TGTGCCAGCAGTTTGGCAGGGGTGAACACTGAAGCTTTCTTT.

This clone was observed once. The chain uses TRBV18 and TRBJ2-1; 7 nucleotides match TRBD1. Per germline, CDR1 KGHSH and CDR2 LQKENI. V lost 2 bases to trimming and J lost 2 bases; unmatched junction nucleotides: 9. The CDR3 length is 17 residues. CDR3 nucleotides: TGTGCCAGCTCACCAGCGGCCCGGGACAGAACCTACAATGAGCAGTTCTTC. As protein: CASSPAARDRTYNEQFF.

This clone came up once. The CDR3 is CASSEIGAGRFYEQYF. The DNA of the CDR3 is TGTGCCAGCAGTGAAATTGGGGCAGGGCGCTTCTACGAGCAGTACTTC. The chain uses TRBV25-1 and TRBJ2-7; TRBD1 might be the D (5 bases). This CDR3 contains 16 residues. In germline, CDR1 is MGHDK, CDR2 SYGVNS. Deletions cut 2 bases from V and 3 bases from J, with 17 bases between.

V is TRBV11-3 and J is TRBJ2-3; TRBD2 matches 11 bases. With 5 bases clipped from V and 0 bases from J, the junction kept 4 bases outside the gene matches. The CDR3 runs to 16 residues. CDR1 is SGHNT and CDR2 is YENEEA in the germline V gene. The DNA for the CDR3 is TGTGCCAGCAGCCCGACTAGCGGGGCTAGCACAGATACGCAGTATTTT. This encodes CASSPTSGASTDTQYF. Variable domain in full (rest from reference TRBV11-3 and TRBJ2-3): EAGVVQSPRYKIIEKKQPVAFWCNPISGHNTLYWYLQNLGQGPELLIRYENEEAVDDSQLPKDRFSAERLKGVDSTLKIQPAELGDSAVYLCASSPTSGASTDTQYFGPGTRLTVL.

This clone was picked up one time. V usage is TRBV6-1 and J usage is TRBJ2-2, with a tentative D call TRBD2 (6 bases). Germline V gene data show CDR1 as MNHNS and CDR2 as SASEGT. V lost 4 bases, J lost 8 bases, and 17 bases lay in between. The CDR3 runs to 15 residues. CDR3 coding DNA: TGTGCCAGCAGTGGGGGACTGGAGGGGCGGGGGGAGCTGTTTTTT. Amino acid sequence: CASSGGLEGRGELFF.

This clone was counted ten times or more. The chain carries TRBV6-6 and TRBJ2-3; tentative D call: TRBD1 (5 bases). The CDR3 totals 15 residues. V gave up 10 bases and J gave up 3 bases, with 20 bases separating them. CDR1 is MNHNY, CDR2 SVGAGI, per germline (reference sequence). The CDR3 region is CAISVGSRGTDTQYF. The CDR3 bases are TGTGCCATCTCGGTGGGGTCTAGGGGAACAGATACGCAGTATTTT.

The chain joins TRBV4-3 to TRBJ2-1, with a tentative D call TRBD1 (6 bases). The ends were cut back, 5 bases at V and 4 bases at J, with 15 bases in the middle. The CDR3 has 15 amino acids. In germline, CDR1 is LGHNA, CDR2 YSLEER. The CDR3 is CASSAHTGTYNEQFF. CDR3 in DNA: TGCGCCAGCAGCGCGCACACAGGGACGTACAATGAGCAGTTCTTC.

A word on this clone: Other DNA sequences of this sample code for an identical CDR3. The chain combines TRBV11-2 with TRBJ2-1; maybe TRBD1 (6 bases). CDR1 is SGHAT, CDR2 FQNNGV, per germline. Between the trimmed V and J ends, which lost 6 bases and 2 bases, there was a span of 11 bases. The CDR3 extends over 14 amino acids. In DNA form, the CDR3 reads TGTGCCAGCAGTCCCAGACAGGCCTACAATGAGCAGTTCTTC. Protein product: CASSPRQAYNEQFF.

This clone has only a few counts. This sequence joins TRBV19 and TRBJ2-5; 11 nucleotides line up with TRBD1. The CDR3 has 15 amino acids. V lost 5 bases, J lost 5 bases, and 7 bases stayed unmatched. Germline V CDR1 and CDR2: LNHDA, SQIVND (reference sequence). CDR3 coding DNA: TGTGCCAGTAGTCCAGGACAGGGGGCGCGGGAGACCCAGTACTTC. Translating it yields CASSPGQGARETQYF.

This chain connects TRBV10-3 to TRBJ2-7; TRBD2 matches at 7 bases. The CDR3 contains 13 residues. Germline lookup yields CDR1 ENHRY and CDR2 SYGVKD. Unmatched junction bases numbered 4, after V lost 7 bases and J lost 1 base. The DNA for the CDR3 is TGTGCCATCAAGGGTAGCGGGTCCTACGAGCAGTACTTC. As protein: CAIKGSGSYEQYF.